This T cell receptor (beta chain) came from a study of Ad26.COV2.S vaccination and SARS-CoV-2 variants. Whole-study context: The vaccine Ad26.COV2.S was put into the muscle once, or twice with 56 days between.

Study-level points and caveats: Vaccine and placebo recipients had comparable breadth of non-spike TCRs. Substantial breadth in spike-specific CD8+ and CD4+ T cell responses was reportedly seen after vaccination.

Trimming cost V 0 bases and J 3 bases; bases outside gene matches: 6. The CDR3 loop spans 18 amino acids. Germline lookup yields CDR1 LGHDT and CDR2 YNNKEL (reference sequence). Points on this clone: Its antigen remains unknown.

Measured with immunoSEQ multiplex PCR; TCRdb has only the in-frame clones, and not every one. The sample yields approximately 300,000 clones, around 84% seen once. This sample's treatment: 15 to 20 received Ad26.COV2.S at low or high dose, single or two shots; several received placebo; per-sample allocation not given. Sampling was done on day 63 after the first vaccine or placebo injection. The sequencing used peripheral blood, collected in a trial of Ad26.COV2.S vaccine versus placebo. The receptor was isolated from a person aged 18-60 years who received the Ad26.COV2.S COVID-19 vaccine or a placebo. The gene calls are TRBV3-1 (or the pseudogene TRBV3-2) and TRBJ2-2; 11 bases match TRBD2. CDR3 DNA sequence: TGTGCCAGCAGCCAAGAGACTAGCGGGGATAGATACACCGGGGAGCTGTTTTTT. Protein: CASSQETSGDRYTGELFF.